These 16 T cell receptor beta chains were sequenced from one sample in a study of cytomegalovirus exposure and HLA in healthy donors. With 60 Vbeta and 13 Jbeta primers, the PCR was carried out. Clones were read by immunoSEQ multiplex PCR, and TCRdb kept only the in-frame ones, dropping some. The table has some 98,000 clones, roughly four fifths seen once. Sequencing was performed on PBMCs. The receptors were sampled from a human donor in good health.

The rearrangement joins TRBV5-4 to TRBJ1-2; 9 bases are shared with TRBD1. After removal of 0 bases from V and 7 bases from J, the junction contained 1 base not matched to a gene. Germline CDR1 reads SGHNT; CDR2 reads YYREEE (reference sequence). CDR3 length equals 13 residues. CDR3 coding DNA: TGTGCCAGCAGCTTGGACAGGGGGCCTGGCTACACCTTC. Amino acids: CASSLDRGPGYTF.

The chain joins TRBV7-9 to TRBJ2-5, with D perhaps matching TRBD2 (5 bases). The assigned J gene may be wrong: the sequence end matches TRBJ2-7 better. The germline V gene has CDR1 SEHNR and CDR2 FQNEAQ (reference sequence). The CDR3 has 16 residues. The DNA of the CDR3 is TGTGCCAGCAGCTTAGGAATCCGCGGAGAGGGCGACGAGCAGTACTTC. Protein: CASSLGIRGEGDEQYF.

This clone was found a few times. V usage is TRBV2 and J usage is TRBJ2-3, with 9 bases fitting TRBD2. The CDR3 is 15 amino acids. The trim removed 10 bases at V and 3 bases at J, leaving 11 bases unmatched. CDR1 is SNHLY, CDR2 FYNNEI, per germline. CDR3 sequence: CATDTSGSGTDTQYF. The CDR3 DNA reads as TGTGCCACCGACACTAGCGGGTCAGGGACAGATACGCAGTATTTT.

This chain connects TRBV6-5 to TRBJ2-1; 7 positions match TRBD1. V trimming: 4 bases; J trimming: 5 bases; junction bases outside the gene matches: 2. Germline lookup yields CDR1 MNHEY and CDR2 SVGAGI. CDR3 length: 13 amino acids. The CDR3: CASSWGQHNEQFF. In DNA form, the CDR3 reads TGTGCCAGCAGTTGGGGACAGCACAATGAGCAGTTCTTC.

V and J are TRBV9 and TRBJ2-2; 12 bases line up with TRBD2. V lost 0 bases to trimming and J lost 6 bases; unmatched junction nucleotides: 3. CDR3 size: 16 residues. The germline V gene encodes CDR1 SGDLS and CDR2 YYNGEE. This CDR3 reads CASSVVTSGGPGELFF. DNA for the CDR3: TGTGCCAGCAGCGTAGTAACTAGCGGGGGGCCCGGGGAGCTGTTTTTT.

The V and J genes are TRBV6-5 and TRBJ1-3; no firm D call. Germline CDR1 reads MNHEY; CDR2 reads SVGAGI. CDR3 size: 16 residues. V was cut by 2 bases and J by 1 base, with 12 bases left in between. The CDR3 region has the DNA TGTGCCAGCAGTTACAGCCGGGAATTATCTGGAAACACCATATATTTT. Translated: CASSYSRELSGNTIYF.

The genes are TRBV30 and TRBJ2-4, with a weak D call TRBD1 (5 bases). Germline CDR1 and CDR2: GTSNPN and SVGIG (reference sequence). CDR3 size: 11 residues. Trimming removed 3 bases from V and 5 bases from J, with 5 bases in between. The CDR3, as DNA: TGTGCCTGGAGGGGGCAAAACATTCAGTACTTC. Amino acid sequence: CAWRGQNIQYF.

The V and J genes are TRBV5-6 and TRBJ1-2; 7 nucleotides align to TRBD1. The CDR3 covers 13 residues. J was trimmed by 6 bases and V by 5 bases; bases with no gene match: 7. Germline CDR1 SGHDT, CDR2 YYEEEE. The CDR3 protein is CASRVTTGNGYTF. In DNA, the CDR3 is TGTGCCAGCAGAGTTACGACAGGGAATGGCTACACCTTC. Based on the CDR3 plus reference TRBV5-6 and TRBJ1-2, the full variable domain is DAGVTQSPTHLIKTRGQQVTLRCSPKSGHDTVSWYQQALGQGPQFIFQYYEEEERQRGNFPDRFSGHQFPNYSSELNVNALLLGDSALYLCASRVTTGNGYTFGSGTRLTVV.

A remark on this clone: Other DNA sequences within the sample encode an identical CDR3. The chain links TRBV18 to TRBJ2-1; perhaps TRBD2 as D (5 bases). V shed 3 bases and J shed 9 bases, with 9 bases lying between them. The CDR3 loop spans 12 amino acids. CDR1 and CDR2 (germline): KGHSH, LQKENI. The CDR3 reads CASSPPGGEQFF. In nucleotides, the CDR3 is TGTGCCAGCTCACCGCCTGGAGGTGAGCAGTTCTTC.

V is TRBV6-1 and J is TRBJ1-2, with 7 bases fitting TRBD1. The germline CDR1 and CDR2 sequences are MNHNS and SASEGT. Trimming took 0 bases from V and 3 from J; bases not matched to a gene: 10. The CDR3 has 17 residues. The CDR3 coding sequence is TGTGCCAGCAGTGAAGCGGGGAAGGGGGCTAGGGACTATGGCTACACCTTC. Translated, it gives CASSEAGKGARDYGYTF.

V gene TRBV9 combines with J gene TRBJ2-2; 13 bases are shared with TRBD2. J was trimmed by 6 bases and V by 4 bases; bases with no gene match: 12. CDR3 length equals 18 residues. Germline V CDR1 and CDR2: SGDLS, YYNGEE. CDR3 residues: CASSISRGLAGVAGELFF. Here the CDR3 DNA reads TGTGCCAGCAGCATAAGTCGAGGACTAGCGGGAGTTGCCGGGGAGCTGTTTTTT.

The chain joins TRBV2 to TRBJ1-1, with D uncertain. The germline V gene has CDR1 SNHLY and CDR2 FYNNEI. The CDR3 is made up of 13 amino acids. The germline V and J ends were trimmed by 11 bases and 0 bases, with 13 bases remaining between them. The CDR3 DNA reads TGTGCCTCCGAAATAGTAATGAACACTGAAGCTTTCTTT. Translation gives CASEIVMNTEAFF.

V is TRBV14 and J is TRBJ2-2; D remains unclear. This CDR3 contains 16 residues. Trimming pared 0 bases from V and 3 bases from J, leaving 11 bases between. The V gene's germline CDR1 is SGHDN and CDR2 FVKESK. DNA for the CDR3: TGTGCCAGCAGCCAAGATACCGTCCAGTACACCGGGGAGCTGTTTTTT. Translation gives CASSQDTVQYTGELFF. The variable domain in full, completed from reference TRBV14 and TRBJ2-2, reads EAGVTQFPSHSVIEKGQTVTLRCDPISGHDNLYWYRRVMGKEIKFLLHFVKESKQDESGMPNNRFLAERTGGTYSTLKVQPAELEDSGVYFCASSQDTVQYTGELFFGEGSRLTVL.

The chain carries TRBV30 and TRBJ1-4, with D maybe TRBD1 (6 bases). CDR1 and CDR2 (germline): GTSNPN, SVGIG (reference sequence). The CDR3 is 13 residues long. V was trimmed by 5 bases and J by 6 bases, leaving 13 bases between them. The CDR3 loop is CAWDRQDDEKLFF. The CDR3 DNA is TGTGCCTGGGACAGGCAGGATGATGAAAAACTGTTTTTT. Full variable domain (rest looked up from reference TRBV30 and TRBJ1-4): SQTIHQWPATLVQPVGSPLSLECTVEGTSNPNLYWYRQAAGRGLQLLFYSVGIGQISSEVPQNLSASRPQDRQFILSSKKLLLSDSGFYLCAWDRQDDEKLFFGSGTQLSVL.

This chain links TRBV7-2 with TRBJ1-1; 7 positions agree with TRBD1. Germline V gene lookup returns CDR1 SGHTA and CDR2 FQGNSA. The CDR3 extends over 12 amino acids. V dropped 7 bases and J dropped 11; count of bases not matched to a gene: 10. CDR3 region: CASNIQGLGAFF. The CDR3 nucleotides read TGTGCCAGCAACATACAGGGGCTTGGGGCTTTCTTT. Full variable domain (missing parts from reference TRBV7-2 and TRBJ1-1): GAGVSQSPSNKVTEKGKDVELRCDPISGHTALYWYRQSLGQGLEFLIYFQGNSAPDKSGLPSDRFSAERTGGSVSTLTIQRTQQEDSAVYLCASNIQGLGAFFGQGTRLTVV.

This chain joins TRBV7-3 and TRBJ1-2; TRBD1 is a possible D gene (5 bases). Deletions cut 5 bases from V and 4 bases from J, with 20 bases between. Germline V gene sequence: CDR1 SGHTA, CDR2 FQGTGA. The CDR3 is 16 amino acids. The CDR3 spells CASSPAPPVQGYGYTF. CDR3 DNA sequence: TGTGCCAGCAGCCCAGCACCGCCGGTGCAGGGCTATGGCTACACCTTC.